A single sample is the source of the 20 T cell receptor beta chains below, sequenced in a study of blood T cells in healthy people across ages. Using a J-beta primer mix together with a sample-barcoded 5' primer, a second PCR was run for roughly 7 to 11 cycles. One entry per CDR3 protein results from TCRdb running MiXCR on the 5' RACE reads. The top ten clones hold 7.7% of a sample with some 1.7 million distinct CDR3 sequences, 28% of them seen once. Sequenced: blood. The source of these receptors is a young woman in good health.

The chain carries TRBV6-5 and TRBJ2-1; D unclear. The ends were cut back, 4 bases at V and 0 bases at J, with 10 bases in the middle. The germline gives CDR1 MNHEY, CDR2 SVGAGI. The CDR3 consists of 15 residues. This CDR3 is CASSSWQSSYNEQFF. The CDR3 DNA follows: TGTGCCAGCAGTTCATGGCAAAGCTCCTACAATGAGCAGTTCTTC.

This clonotype was seen a handful of times. J is TRBJ2-3 and V is TRBV5-5; TRBD2 might be the D (5 bases). The V gene's germline CDR1 is SGHKS and CDR2 YYEKEE (reference sequence). There are 16 residues in the CDR3. Trimming cost V 0 bases and J 2 bases, with 13 bases left between them. The CDR3 region is CASSLVDSSSTDTQYF. The DNA for the CDR3 is TGTGCCAGCAGCTTGGTGGACTCATCCTCCACAGATACGCAGTATTTT. Full variable domain (missing parts from reference TRBV5-5 and TRBJ2-3): DAGVTQSPTHLIKTRGQQVTLRCSPISGHKSVSWYQQVLGQGPQFIFQYYEKEERGRGNFPDRFSARQFPNYSSELNVNALLLGDSALYLCASSLVDSSSTDTQYFGPGTRLTVL.

The chain couples TRBV4-3 to TRBJ2-4; 7 positions match TRBD2. Losses at the gene ends were 0 bases for V and 13 bases for J; bases not matched to a gene: 12. This CDR3 has 15 residues. CDR1 and CDR2 from the germline V gene are LGHNA and YSLEER. CDR3 in DNA: TGCGCCAGCAGCCAAGAACGAGCGGGAAGGGGTGAGCAGTACTTC. Translating gives CASSQERAGRGEQYF.

The table lists this clonotype with many counts. The rearrangement joins TRBV20-1 to TRBJ2-7; the D gene is possibly TRBD2 (6 bases). V was pared by 0 bases and J by 3 bases, with 15 bases between. The CDR3 totals 15 residues. Per the germline V gene, CDR1 is DFQATT and CDR2 is SNEGSKA (reference sequence). The CDR3 sequence: CSARDRAGRDYEQYF. The CDR3 nucleotides read TGCAGTGCTAGAGATAGGGCGGGACGGGACTACGAGCAGTACTTC.

J is TRBJ1-2 and V is TRBV15; TRBD1 is a possible D gene (5 bases). Trimming removed 4 bases at V and 4 bases at J, with 13 bases between. This CDR3 region has 14 residues. The V gene's germline CDR1 is LNHNV and CDR2 YYDKDF (reference sequence). Written as DNA, the CDR3 is TGTGCCACCAGCAATAACCGACAGACCTATGGCTACACCTTC. Its translation: CATSNNRQTYGYTF.

This chain links TRBV15 with TRBJ1-1; D not resolved. Germline assignment: CDR1 LNHNV and CDR2 YYDKDF (reference sequence). The V and J ends lost 0 bases and 1 base respectively, with 6 bases between them. This CDR3 has 14 residues. CDR3 protein: CATSREGPNTEAFF. CDR3 sequence (DNA): TGTGCCACCAGCAGAGAGGGCCCGAACACTGAAGCTTTCTTT.

This clonotype was seen a few times. The chain joins TRBV7-9 to TRBJ2-4; tentatively, D is TRBD1 or TRBD2 (5 bases each). Germline V gene lookup returns CDR1 SEHNR and CDR2 FQNEAQ (reference sequence). V lost 5 bases to trimming and J lost 6 bases, with 26 bases between them. CDR3 length: 18 residues. CDR3 nucleotides: TGTGCCAGCAGCACTACCCGCGGACACACGGAGGCGGGAAACATTCAGTACTTC. Amino acid sequence: CASSTTRGHTEAGNIQYF.

The chain links TRBV3-1 to TRBJ1-5; D unresolved. Germline CDR1 LGHDT, CDR2 YNNKEL (reference sequence). Trimming took 0 bases from V and 13 from J, leaving 19 bases between them. This CDR3 has 15 residues. DNA of the CDR3: TGTGCCAGCAGCCAAGATCAGGCAGGCTTACGCCTGCAGCATTTT. Protein: CASSQDQAGLRLQHF.

A few counts support this clonotype. The chain joins TRBV7-2 to TRBJ2-1; maybe TRBD2 (6 bases). This CDR3 has 14 residues. V lost 1 base and J 14 bases, leaving 18 bases between the germline ends. CDR1 SGHTA and CDR2 FQGNSA come from the germline V gene. For the CDR3, the DNA is TGTGCCAGCAGCTTAGTTCGGGGAAGCGGGCCCAAGTTCTTC. Translating it yields CASSLVRGSGPKFF. Combining the CDR3 with reference TRBV7-2 and TRBJ2-1 gives the whole variable domain GAGVSQSPSNKVTEKGKDVELRCDPISGHTALYWYRQSLGQGLEFLIYFQGNSAPDKSGLPSDRFSAERTGGSVSTLTIQRTQQEDSAVYLCASSLVRGSGPKFFGPGTRLTVL.

The rearrangement joins TRBV5-1 to TRBJ2-7; tentatively, D is TRBD2 (6 bases). This CDR3 comprises 15 residues. Looked up from germline, CDR1 is SGHRS and CDR2 is YFSETQ. V lost 9 bases and J 3 bases, leaving 22 bases between the germline ends. In DNA, the CDR3 is TGCGCCACGAGTACCGGGACTGGAGGGTACTACGAGCAGTACTTC. It encodes CATSTGTGGYYEQYF.

The V gene is TRBV29-1, the J gene TRBJ1-1; D not resolved. The CDR3 has 13 residues. Germline V lookup: CDR1 SQVTM, CDR2 ANQGSEA. Deletions cut 4 bases from V and 4 bases from J, with 13 bases between. The CDR3 nucleotides read TGCAGCGTTGTGGTAAGAGCGGGCACTGAAGCTTTCTTT. It translates to CSVVVRAGTEAFF.

As to this clonotype: Since a much larger clone is just one base distant, this may be a read error. The chain joins TRBV5-5 to TRBJ2-5; D not certain. Germline V CDR1 and CDR2: SGHKS, YYEKEE (reference sequence). V lost 1 base and J lost 5, with 9 bases in between. This CDR3 region has 13 residues. The CDR3 DNA follows: TGTGCCAGCAGCTTGACCCCCATGGAGACCCAGTACTTC. Protein: CASSLTPMETQYF.

As to this clonotype: This may stem from a read error, because a much larger clone lies one nucleotide away. The gene calls are TRBV10-3 and TRBJ2-5; D is undetermined. Deletions cut 6 bases from V and 5 bases from J, with 16 bases between. The germline V gene encodes CDR1 ENHRY and CDR2 SYGVKD. CDR3 length: 14 residues. The DNA of the CDR3 is TGTGCCATCAGGGAGACGGCCTTCCTCGAGACCCAGTACTTC. This sequence encodes CAIRETAFLETQYF.

This clonotype was seen a few times. The V and J genes are TRBV6-5 and TRBJ2-5; 10 nucleotides line up with TRBD2. This CDR3 is built from 15 residues. Germline CDR1 reads MNHEY; CDR2 reads SVGAGI. The trim removed 5 bases at V and 5 bases at J, leaving 8 bases unmatched. The chain's CDR3 is CASSRASGSGETQYF. The CDR3, as DNA: TGTGCCAGCAGTCGGGCTAGCGGGAGTGGGGAGACCCAGTACTTC.

This rearrangement joins TRBV5-1 to TRBJ2-3; 12 bases map to TRBD2. Germline-derived CDR1 and CDR2 are SGHRS and YFSETQ. This CDR3 comprises 16 residues. V lost 4 bases and J lost 5; bases outside the gene matches: 8. The DNA for the CDR3 is TGCGCCAGCAGCCCCCTAGCGGGAGGGCCGAAAGATACGCAGTATTTT. It yields the protein CASSPLAGGPKDTQYF.

Concerning this clonotype: A read error may be the cause here, since a much bigger clone is one base away. The rearrangement uses TRBV10-2 and TRBJ2-1, with D tentatively TRBD2 (6 bases). This CDR3 has 13 amino acids. Germline CDR1 and CDR2: WSHSY and SAAADI. V dropped 7 bases and J dropped 10 bases, with 17 bases sitting between them. CDR3 nucleotide sequence: TGCGCCAGCACATATTACGGGGGAAGCGAGCAGTTCTTC. It is translated as CASTYYGGSEQFF.

A single count supports this clonotype. The genes are TRBV13 and TRBJ2-4; D gene ambiguous. The DNA end is a closer match to TRBJ2-7, so the J assignment may be wrong. The germline V gene has CDR1 PRHDT and CDR2 FYEKMQ (reference sequence). The CDR3 spans 14 residues. The CDR3 region is CASSPRAGLYEQYF. CDR3 sequence (DNA): TGTGCCAGCAGCCCCCGGGCCGGGCTCTACGAGCAGTACTTC.

V is TRBV5-1 and J is TRBJ2-3; possible D gene TRBD2, 6 bases. This CDR3 has 14 amino acids. Germline loops: CDR1 SGHRS, CDR2 YFSETQ. V gave up 7 bases and J gave up 0 bases, with 12 bases separating them. The CDR3 sequence: CASYSGSSTDTQYF. Written as DNA, the CDR3 is TGCGCCAGCTACAGCGGGTCTAGCACAGATACGCAGTATTTT.

This clonotype was observed a few times. The chain recombines TRBV10-2 with TRBJ1-5, with D possibly being TRBD1 (5 bases). The V and J ends lost 3 bases and 2 bases respectively, with 8 bases between them. Germline CDR1 WSHSY, CDR2 SAAADI. CDR3 length: 14 amino acids. CDR3 DNA: TGCGCCAGCAGTGAATGGGACGGCAATCAGCCCCAGCATTTT. It codes for CASSEWDGNQPQHF.

The genes are TRBV30 and TRBJ1-5, with D tentatively TRBD1 (5 bases). Trimming pared 2 bases from V and 3 bases from J, leaving 8 bases between. Germline loops: CDR1 GTSNPN, CDR2 SVGIG (reference sequence). This CDR3 has 13 residues. CDR3 loop: CAWSQGNNQPQHF. In DNA form, the CDR3 reads TGTGCCTGGAGTCAGGGAAACAATCAGCCCCAGCATTTT.